The subject of this entry is one TCR beta chain. Its antigen remains unidentified. Base-call qualities are not available, and no considerably larger clone is one nucleotide away. The data stem from a study of glioma-infiltrating T cells after dendritic cell vaccination (dated by TCRdb to the mid-2010s). For the wider study: Of the approximately 15 glioblastoma patients in the cohort, all drawn from Phase I and II dendritic cell vaccination trials, 9 were newly diagnosed and 6 had recurrent disease. Autologous tumor lysate-pulsed dendritic cell vaccination was administered to the patients between about 2002 and 2012. The vaccine was prepared from monocyte-derived dendritic cells that were cultured for roughly seven days with IL-4 and GM-CSF and then pulsed overnight with autologous tumor lysate. Each patient was given three intradermal dendritic cell vaccine injections, spaced two weeks apart, in the arm below the axilla. In glioblastoma patients vaccinated with dendritic cells, deep sequencing of TCR beta CDR3 regions served to measure the amount of tumor-infiltrating lymphocytes and to compare repertoires between tumor and blood. TCR sequencing metrics, including TIL content and tumor-blood repertoire overlap, were correlated with survival after dendritic cell vaccination. Beyond this particular receptor, the publication reports: TCR clonality showed no direct relationship with survival, which suggests that a diverse polyclonal response may matter. After dendritic cell vaccination, a higher estimated pretreatment TIL content predicted longer time to progression and overall survival. The response model built on TCR overlap across three groups was characterized as speculative, with prospective validation still needed. The cohort was small and heterogeneous, and full blood and tumor sets were available for few patients, with initial-recurrent tumor pairs available for even fewer patients.

In the germline V gene, CDR1 corresponds to MNHNS and CDR2 to SASEGT. From V the trimming removes 1 base and from J it removes 7 bases, while the gene matches leave 3 bases of the junction unaccounted for. Its CDR3 holds 14 amino acids, cysteine through phenylalanine. The DNA shown is the 42-base CDR3, in frame from base 1. Using the immunoSEQ assay, TCRB CDR3 regions were amplified from 1.5 to 2 micrograms of genomic DNA, or from all available DNA when less than that was on hand. The multiplex PCR relied on 60 forward primers for TCR V beta segments and 13 reverse primers for J beta segments. To estimate reads per starting template, synthetic control templates were spiked into each sample at limiting dilution. Sequencing produced 87 bp reads on the Illumina HiSeq System. Per the source publication's procedure: PCR and sequencing errors were removed by merging closely related sequences with a nearest neighbor algorithm. TCR overlap was defined as the percentage of unique tumor TCR beta sequences that were also present in the same patient's peripheral blood. The table was pulled from immuneACCESS by TCRdb, which kept in-frame rearrangements only. Such tables lose some clones; where checked, under half of the loss comes from unresolved V genes, and the rest has no known cause. D and trimming were read from the DNA, whereas the V and J calls and clone size are those reported in that table. The sample includes tens of thousands of clones, with 70% to 90% observed a single time. The ten largest clones represent approximately 3% of the sample.

To be selected, patients needed enough residual fresh-frozen tumor tissue and more than two years of available survival data. An isocitrate dehydrogenase mutation was not carried by any of the glioblastoma patients, although molecular status was otherwise variable. PBMC were collected before vaccination, two weeks after the third vaccination, and at tumor progression if progression occurred. Genomic DNA was extracted with the Qiagen DNeasy Blood extraction Kit. The specimen was blood, collected before dendritic cell vaccination. This TCR was recovered from a human donor with glioblastoma. The rearrangement combines TRBV6-1 with TRBJ1-4; 7 bases in the junction line up with TRBD1. The CDR3 reads CASSEDRGGEKLFF. The DNA is as follows: TGTGCCAGCAGTGAAGACAGGGGCGGTGAAAAACTGTTTTTT.